This entry lists 15 T cell receptor beta chains sequenced from one sample in a study of somatic mutations in cytotoxic T cells in rheumatoid arthritis. Profiled with immunoSEQ multiplex PCR; TCRdb holds only in-frame clones, not every one. The sample shows 25,000 to 30,000 clones, roughly 82% of them seen only once. Material: CD8+ T cells sorted from blood. The source is a man aged 45-65 years in good health.

The CDR3 nucleotides read TGTGCCAGCAGCCCCGCCGGGACTAGCCGAGGGGAGCTGTTTTTT. It yields the protein CASSPAGTSRGELFF. V usage is TRBV7-9 and J usage is TRBJ2-2; 9 bases align to TRBD2. V shed 5 bases, J shed 8 bases, and the junction held 9 bases outside the gene matches. Germline V gene sequence: CDR1 SEHNR, CDR2 FQNEAQ (reference sequence). The CDR3 totals 15 residues.

The chain has TRBV10-3 and TRBJ2-1, with 9 positions matching TRBD2. Unmatched junction bases numbered 15, after V lost 6 bases and J lost 0 bases. CDR1 ENHRY and CDR2 SYGVKD come from the germline V gene. The CDR3 totals 19 residues. CDR3 sequence reads: CAISLLAGRIEGSYNEQFF. Written as DNA, the CDR3 is TGTGCCATCAGCCTACTAGCGGGTAGAATCGAGGGCTCCTACAATGAGCAGTTCTTC.

The rearrangement links TRBV7-8 to TRBJ2-7; a possible D gene is TRBD1 (5 bases). CDR1 SGHVS and CDR2 FQNEAQ come from the germline V gene. The V and J ends lost 2 bases and 5 bases respectively, with 13 bases between them. The CDR3 is 14 residues long. CDR3 in amino acids: CASSLFTGADEQYF. CDR3 sequence (DNA): TGTGCCAGCAGCTTATTCACTGGGGCGGACGAGCAGTACTTC. The complete variable domain, with remaining parts taken from reference TRBV7-8 and TRBJ2-7, reads GAGVSQSPRYKVAKRGQDVALRCDPISGHVSLFWYQQALGQGPEFLTYFQNEAQLDKSGLPSDRFFAERPEGSVSTLKIQRTQQEDSAVYLCASSLFTGADEQYFGPGTRLTVT.

The J gene is TRBJ2-3, the V gene TRBV7-8, with D possibly matching TRBD2 (7 bases). Germline loops: CDR1 SGHVS, CDR2 FQNEAQ. The CDR3 length is 16 residues. Trimming removed 0 bases at V and 3 bases at J, with 13 bases between. The CDR3 is CASSLARGRGTDTQYF. The DNA for the CDR3 is TGTGCCAGCAGCTTAGCTAGAGGGAGGGGGACAGATACGCAGTATTTT. The variable domain in full, completed from reference TRBV7-8 and TRBJ2-3, reads GAGVSQSPRYKVAKRGQDVALRCDPISGHVSLFWYQQALGQGPEFLTYFQNEAQLDKSGLPSDRFFAERPEGSVSTLKIQRTQQEDSAVYLCASSLARGRGTDTQYFGPGTRLTVL.

V is TRBV19 and J is TRBJ2-1; D is ambiguous. Per the germline V gene, CDR1 is LNHDA and CDR2 is SQIVND (reference sequence). Trimming removed 1 base at V and 3 bases at J, with 10 bases between. CDR3 length equals 15 residues. The CDR3 nucleotides are TGTGCCAGTAGTATAGCTTTGCGGAGCTACAATGAGCAGTTCTTC. It translates to CASSIALRSYNEQFF.

The CDR3 region is CASSLAGVWGANVLTF. The CDR3, as DNA: TGTGCCAGCAGTTTAGCCGGGGTCTGGGGGGCCAACGTCCTGACTTTC. The gene calls are TRBV27 and TRBJ2-6, with a weak D call TRBD2 (5 bases). CDR1 and CDR2 (germline): MNHEY, SMNVEV (reference sequence). This CDR3 spans 16 amino acids. V was cut by 2 bases and J by 4 bases, with 12 bases left in between.

The V gene is TRBV5-8, the J gene TRBJ2-3, with 7 bases lining up with TRBD1. This CDR3 is built from 15 residues. Germline values: CDR1 SGHTS, CDR2 YDEGEE. V shed 4 bases, J shed 3 bases, and the junction held 8 bases outside the gene matches. The CDR3 sequence: CASSPGQSDTDTQYF. CDR3 bases: TGTGCCAGCAGCCCGGGACAGTCTGATACAGATACGCAGTATTTT.

V gene TRBV2 combines with J gene TRBJ2-1, with 8 nucleotides matching TRBD1. Germline-derived CDR1 and CDR2 are SNHLY and FYNNEI. Unmatched junction bases numbered 6, after V lost 4 bases and J lost 7 bases. This CDR3 is built from 14 residues. DNA of the CDR3: TGTGCCAGCAGTGGACAGGGGCCTCGGAATGAGCAGTTCTTC. Translation: CASSGQGPRNEQFF.

The gene calls are TRBV10-3 and TRBJ1-2; D may be TRBD1 (6 bases). Trimming stripped 6 bases from V and 7 bases from J, with 12 bases between. Per germline, CDR1 ENHRY and CDR2 SYGVKD. The CDR3 spans 12 residues. The CDR3 protein is CAIREQGGGYTF. The CDR3 nucleotides read TGTGCCATCAGGGAACAGGGAGGTGGCTACACCTTC.

The J gene is TRBJ2-7, the V gene TRBV6-1, with 11 bases that match TRBD2. Germline V gene lookup returns CDR1 MNHNS and CDR2 SASEGT. J was trimmed by 4 bases and V by 2 bases; bases with no gene match: 10. The length of the CDR3 is 17 residues. For the CDR3, the DNA is TGTGCCAGCAGTGAAATATATAGCGGGAGGGCCAGGTACGAGCAGTACTTC. Translating it yields CASSEIYSGRARYEQYF.

J is TRBJ2-7 and V is TRBV5-4, with a tentative D call TRBD2 (6 bases). Between the trimmed V and J ends, which lost 5 bases and 6 bases, there was a span of 15 bases. The V gene's germline CDR1 is SGHNT and CDR2 YYREEE (reference sequence). The CDR3 is made up of 13 amino acids. DNA for the CDR3: TGTGCCAGCAGTCCTATGGAGGGCTTCGAGCAGTACTTC. Amino acids: CASSPMEGFEQYF.

In this sample, this clone turned up once. This chain links TRBV12-2 with TRBJ2-5. TRBV12-2 is shown as a pseudogene. The CDR3 consists of 13 residues. This chain's CDR3 is CASRLVAIETQYF. As DNA, the CDR3 is TGTGCAAGTCGCTTAGTGGCTATAGAGACCCAGTACTTC.

This chain uses TRBV28 with TRBJ2-5; TRBD2 aligns across 12 bases. This CDR3 is built from 18 residues. Germline V gene lookup returns CDR1 MDHEN and CDR2 SYDVKM. Unmatched junction bases numbered 11, after V lost 1 base and J lost 5 bases. CDR3 sequence: CASSLSGTSGFWEETQYF. In DNA, the CDR3 is TGTGCCAGCAGTTTATCCGGGACTAGCGGGTTCTGGGAGGAGACCCAGTACTTC.

This clone was picked up one time. The V call is TRBV30, the J call TRBJ1-2; D gene uncertain. The V end lost 3 bases, the J end lost 5 bases, and 7 bases lay between the germline ends. Looked up from germline, CDR1 is GTSNPN and CDR2 is SVGIG (reference sequence). The CDR3 sequence is 11 residues long. In nucleotides, the CDR3 is TGTGCCTGGAGGACCGGGTATGGCTACACCTTC. It encodes CAWRTGYGYTF.

This clone appeared once. The chain links TRBV27 to TRBJ2-1; TRBD1 might be the D (7 bases). The CDR3 sequence is 12 residues long. CDR1 is MNHEY, CDR2 SMNVEV, per germline (reference sequence). The V end lost 10 bases, the J end lost 7 bases, and 14 bases lay between the germline ends. The CDR3 DNA is TGTGCCACCGAGACAGGGAGGAATGAGCAGTTCTTC. This sequence encodes CATETGRNEQFF.